A selection of T cell receptor beta chains follows, all from one sample in a study of identical twins. TCRdb reprocessed the 5' RACE reads with MiXCR, giving one entry per CDR3 protein. The table lists 1.5 million or so distinct CDR3 sequences, less than 35% of them singletons. The specimen was cord blood. The receptor set was obtained from a newborn girl in good health. Each CDR3 is given with its conserved first and last residue. Fields, in order: CDR3 protein, CDR3 DNA, D gene, clone size, V gene, J gene. D genes are given only for firm matches. A clone size is listed for some rows: how often the clone was seen (once, few, many), or a class if it is expanded.

CDR3 protein: CSARQWGQGQPETQYF
CDR3 DNA: TGCAGCGCCCGACAATGGGGACAGGGGCAACCGGAGACCCAGTACTTC
D gene: TRBD1
clone size: few
V gene: TRBV29-1
J gene: TRBJ2-5

CDR3 protein: CASRSGGARFRTDTQYF
CDR3 DNA: TGTGCCAGCCGTAGCGGGGGGGCGCGATTTAGGACAGATACGCAGTATTTT
D gene: TRBD2
clone size: once
V gene: TRBV2
J gene: TRBJ2-3

CDR3 protein: CASSYRRAKNIQYF
CDR3 DNA: TGTGCCAGCAGTTACCGGCGCGCCAAAAACATTCAGTACTTC
D gene: .
clone size: few
V gene: TRBV6-2/TRBV6-3
J gene: TRBJ2-4

CDR3 protein: CATSRGRQGKNEQFF
CDR3 DNA: TGTGCCACCAGCAGAGGGAGGCAGGGCAAAAATGAGCAGTTCTTC
D gene: .
clone size: .
V gene: TRBV15
J gene: TRBJ2-1

CDR3 protein: CSARDFGETRYF
CDR3 DNA: TGCAGTGCTAGAGATTTCGGGGAGACCCGGTACTTC
D gene: .
clone size: .
V gene: TRBV20-1
J gene: TRBJ2-5

CDR3 protein: CATSDSGTPYEQYF
CDR3 DNA: TGTGCCACCAGTGATTCTGGGACACCATACGAGCAGTACTTC
D gene: .
clone size: few
V gene: TRBV24-1
J gene: TRBJ2-7

CDR3 protein: CASSLTIGQVNSNQPQHF
CDR3 DNA: TGCGCCAGCAGCTTGACGATAGGACAGGTTAATAGCAATCAGCCCCAGCATTTT
D gene: TRBD1
clone size: .
V gene: TRBV5-1
J gene: TRBJ1-5

CDR3 protein: CASSPREYRTNYGYTF
CDR3 DNA: TGTGCCAGCTCACCACGGGAGTACAGGACTAACTATGGCTACACCTTC
D gene: .
clone size: few
V gene: TRBV18
J gene: TRBJ1-2

CDR3 protein: CASSFILSRLGQEETQYF
CDR3 DNA: TGTGCCAGCAGTTTTATTTTGTCCCGACTTGGACAGGAAGAGACCCAGTACTTC
D gene: TRBD1
clone size: .
V gene: TRBV28
J gene: TRBJ2-5

CDR3 protein: CASISGTSGIGDEQFF
CDR3 DNA: TGTGCCAGCATCTCGGGGACTAGCGGGATAGGGGATGAGCAGTTCTTC
D gene: TRBD2
clone size: .
V gene: TRBV6-5
J gene: TRBJ2-1

CDR3 protein: CSAAGFYGYTF
CDR3 DNA: TGCAGTGCTGCAGGGTTCTATGGCTACACCTTC
D gene: .
clone size: .
V gene: TRBV20-1
J gene: TRBJ1-2

CDR3 protein: CASSPSRPVKAFF
CDR3 DNA: TGTGCCAGCAGCCCAAGTCGGCCAGTTAAAGCTTTCTTT
D gene: .
clone size: .
V gene: TRBV14
J gene: TRBJ1-1

CDR3 protein: CASSASTGGLETQYF
CDR3 DNA: TGCGCCAGCAGCGCCTCGACAGGGGGCCTGGAGACCCAGTACTTC
D gene: TRBD1
clone size: few
V gene: TRBV5-1
J gene: TRBJ2-5

CDR3 protein: CASSEAGGKGYTF
CDR3 DNA: TGTGCCAGCAGTGAGGCAGGGGGGAAAGGCTACACCTTC
D gene: TRBD1
clone size: .
V gene: TRBV25-1
J gene: TRBJ1-2

CDR3 protein: CAVQGGLPAPEAFF
CDR3 DNA: TGTGCCGTACAGGGGGGGTTGCCCGCCCCTGAAGCTTTCTTT
D gene: TRBD1
clone size: .
V gene: TRBV6-7
J gene: TRBJ1-1

CDR3 protein: CSARAPQYQETQYF
CDR3 DNA: TGTAGTGCTAGGGCGCCCCAGTACCAAGAGACCCAGTACTTC
D gene: .
clone size: .
V gene: TRBV20-1
J gene: TRBJ2-5

CDR3 protein: CASSIPNDRDSSSPLHF
CDR3 DNA: TGTGCCAGCAGTATTCCGAATGACCGGGACAGTTCCTCACCCCTCCACTTT
D gene: TRBD1
clone size: few
V gene: TRBV6-6
J gene: TRBJ1-6

CDR3 protein: CSAAESTGPHEQFF
CDR3 DNA: TGCAGTGCTGCGGAATCGACTGGACCCCATGAGCAGTTCTTC
D gene: .
clone size: .
V gene: TRBV20-1
J gene: TRBJ2-1

CDR3 protein: CASSATDLGTYEQYF
CDR3 DNA: TGCGCCAGCAGCGCTACAGATCTCGGAACCTACGAGCAGTACTTC
D gene: .
clone size: .
V gene: TRBV5-1
J gene: TRBJ2-7

CDR3 protein: CASSAGAGVVNNEQFF
CDR3 DNA: TGTGCCAGCTCAGCAGGAGCGGGAGTGGTAAACAATGAGCAGTTCTTC
D gene: TRBD2
clone size: few
V gene: TRBV18
J gene: TRBJ2-1

CDR3 protein: CASSENRVGRTTEAFF
CDR3 DNA: TGCGCCAGCAGTGAAAACAGGGTGGGTCGAACGACTGAAGCTTTCTTT
D gene: .
clone size: .
V gene: TRBV10-2
J gene: TRBJ1-1

CDR3 protein: CASSQTSAYEQYF
CDR3 DNA: TGTGCCAGCAGTCAGACTAGCGCCTACGAGCAGTACTTC
D gene: TRBD2
clone size: many
V gene: TRBV27
J gene: TRBJ2-7

CDR3 protein: CSAPGLPQETQYF
CDR3 DNA: TGCAGTGCCCCGGGACTACCACAAGAGACCCAGTACTTC
D gene: TRBD2
clone size: .
V gene: TRBV20-1
J gene: TRBJ2-5

CDR3 protein: CSARGTIGPTKYNEQFF
CDR3 DNA: TGCAGTGCTAGGGGGACCATCGGGCCAACCAAATACAATGAGCAGTTCTTC
D gene: .
clone size: .
V gene: TRBV20-1
J gene: TRBJ2-1

CDR3 protein: CASSFGLAGVSTDTQYF
CDR3 DNA: TGTGCCAGCAGCTTCGGACTAGCGGGAGTCAGCACAGATACGCAGTATTTT
D gene: TRBD2
clone size: .
V gene: TRBV9
J gene: TRBJ2-3

CDR3 protein: CASSQVAALYGYTF
CDR3 DNA: TGTGCCAGCAGCCAAGTGGCAGCTCTCTATGGCTACACCTTC
D gene: .
clone size: .
V gene: TRBV4-2
J gene: TRBJ1-2